These T cell receptor beta chains were read from a single sample in a study of breast tumors, draining lymph nodes, adjacent tissues. TCRdb processed the multiplex PCR reads anew with MiXCR; each CDR3 protein has one entry. The top ten hold roughly 10% of the sample, which has tens of thousands of distinct CDR3 sequences, under 55% seen once. Material for sequencing was breast tumor tissue. The receptors come from a female donor with breast cancer. Some clones in this sample may be carry-over from other donors' samples. CDR3s include the opening cysteine and the closing phenylalanine or tryptophan. A D gene is named only where the DNA matches it firmly. Clone size is not always given. Where it is, it says once, few, many or a class for expanded clones.

TRBD1	once	TRBJ1-2	TRBV11-2	TGTGCCAGCACCACGGGACAGGGAGGGGGCTACACCTTC	CASTTGQGGGYTF
.	.	TRBJ2-3	TRBV9	TGTGCCAGCAGCGTAGCTACGTCCGTAAGGGAGCCAGATACGCAGTATTTT	CASSVATSVREPDTQYF
.	few	TRBJ1-5	TRBV3-1	TGTGCCAGCAGCCAGGGAGATCAGCCCCAGCATTTT	CASSQGDQPQHF
.	.	TRBJ1-4	TRBV28	TGTGCCAGCAGGTCCTGGCGGGCCGAAAAACTGTTTTTT	CASRSWRAEKLFF
.	once	TRBJ1-1	TRBV6-1	TGTGCCAGCAGTGAAAACCAGAACACTGAAGCTTTCTTT	CASSENQNTEAFF
TRBD1	few	TRBJ2-2	TRBV28	TGTGCCAGCTACAGGGGGAACACCGGGGAGCTGTTTTTT	CASYRGNTGELFF
TRBD1	.	TRBJ1-2	TRBV7-2	TGTGCCAGCAGCCGCGAGACAGGGCCCTATGGCTACACCTTC	CASSRETGPYGYTF
.	many	TRBJ2-3	TRBV7-9	TGTGCCAGCAGCTTTCACGGATCTAGCACAGATACGCAGTATTTT	CASSFHGSSTDTQYF
.	.	TRBJ1-2	TRBV6-6	TGTGCCAGCAGTGCCAGCGGGAGCCCCAGTGGCTACACCTTC	CASSASGSPSGYTF
.	.	TRBJ2-1	TRBV7-8	TGTGCCAGCGGTAGGGGGCGGGACACTGAGCAGTTCTTC	CASGRGRDTEQFF
TRBD1	many	TRBJ2-7	TRBV20-1	TGCAGTACTACCGGGACAGCCAATTACGAGCAGTACTTC	CSTTGTANYEQYF
TRBD1	medium-sized	TRBJ1-6	TRBV20-1	TGCAGTGCTAGAGAGGGAGGGGGCAATTCACCCCTCCACTTT	CSAREGGGNSPLHF
TRBD1	many	TRBJ1-5	TRBV7-9	TGTGCCAGCAGCCGGACAGGGGCGAGTCAGCCCCAGCATTTT	CASSRTGASQPQHF
.	many	TRBJ1-2	TRBV20-1	TGCAGTGCTAGTAGGCAGATGAGTACTATAGATGGCTACACCTTC	CSASRQMSTIDGYTF
.	.	TRBJ1-3	TRBV7-2	TGTGCCAGCAGCTTTCGGGCGGCGGGTGGAAATACCATACATTTT	CASSFRAAGGNTIHF
.	many	TRBJ1-5	TRBV5-8	TGTGCCAGCAACCCCCCCAGACAGAGTAATCAGCCCCAGCATTTT	CASNPPRQSNQPQHF
TRBD2	once	TRBJ2-1	TRBV30	TGTGCCTGGTGGGGCGGGACTAGCGGGAGGAACAATGAGCAGTTCTTC	CAWWGGTSGRNNEQFF
.	.	TRBJ2-4	TRBV11-2	TGTGCCAGCAGCTTAGAGTGGTGGTCTCCTGGCGGGGACATTCAGTACTTC	CASSLEWWSPGGDIQYF
.	.	TRBJ1-2	TRBV2	TGTGCCAGCAGTGAGTCAGCTAACTATGGCTACACCTTC	CASSESANYGYTF
.	.	TRBJ2-5	TRBV7-9	TGTGCCAGCAGCTTTCAGGGGGGGCAGGGGGAGACCCAGTACTTC	CASSFQGGQGETQYF
.	many	TRBJ2-2	TRBV3-1	TGTGCCACCACGAGGGGTACCGGGGAGCTGTTTTTT	CATTRGTGELFF
.	.	TRBJ2-1	TRBV6-6	TGTGCCAGCAGCAGCGTAGAGGACAGATACAATGAGCAGTTCTTC	CASSSVEDRYNEQFF
.	many	TRBJ2-1	TRBV2	TGTGCCAGCAGTTTCCACAATGAGCAGTTCTTC	CASSFHNEQFF
TRBD1	many	TRBJ1-2	TRBV5-5	TGTGCCAGCAGCTTCCGAGTTGACACAGGGGGGGACGACTATGGCTACACCTTC	CASSFRVDTGGDDYGYTF
TRBD2	.	TRBJ2-3	TRBV19	TGTGCCAGCAGTGCACTAGCGGCCCCCGCAGCGCAGTATTTT	CASSALAAPAAQYF
.	many	TRBJ2-6	TRBV7-2	TGTGCCAGCAGCTTATCCTTCTCCGGGGGGCGCGAAGCTGGGGCCAACGTCCTGACTTTC	CASSLSFSGGREAGANVLTF
.	.	TRBJ2-1	TRBV5-4	TGTGCCAGCAGCTTGTACGGGCCCCGGACTGGAAACAATGAGCAGTTCTTC	CASSLYGPRTGNNEQFF
.	many	TRBJ2-7	TRBV11-3	TGTGCCAGCAGACAATTTGACGACGAGCAGTACTTC	CASRQFDDEQYF
.	many	TRBJ2-5	TRBV5-8	TGTGCCAGCAGCTTTCGGGGCCAAGAGACCCAGTACTTC	CASSFRGQETQYF
TRBD2	once	TRBJ2-1	TRBV7-9	TGTGCCAGCAGCTTGGGTGGCGGGAGAAATAATCGGCTTCTTGCCTTC	CASSLGGGRNNRLLAF
TRBD2	few	TRBJ2-2	TRBV19	TGTGCCAGTAGTATGCCCGGACTAGCGGGAGGGCCCCGGGAGCTGTCTTTT	CASSMPGLAGGPRELSF
.	.	TRBJ1-2	TRBV12-3/TRBV12-4	TGTGCCAGCAGTCAGTACGAGGGCTACACCTTC	CASSQYEGYTF
.	.	TRBJ2-1	TRBV9	TGTGCCAGCAGCGTAGATACTAGCTCCTACAATGAGCCGTTCTTC	CASSVDTSSYNEPFF
.	many	TRBJ2-7	TRBV29-1	TGCAGCGTTGAAATCCCCGGGACCCTCGGGATCCACGAGCAGTACTTC	CSVEIPGTLGIHEQYF
.	medium-sized	TRBJ2-7	TRBV29-1	TGCAGCGTTGGGGCAGACTACGAGCAGTACTTC	CSVGADYEQYF
.	.	TRBJ2-3	TRBV25-1	TGTGCCAGCAGTGCTAGAGATGTCGCGAAGGTCACAGATACGCAGTATTTT	CASSARDVAKVTDTQYF
.	many	TRBJ2-7	TRBV27	TGTGCCAGCAGTCTCTCTCCGGACGGCGGACGGGACGAGCAGTACTTC	CASSLSPDGGRDEQYF